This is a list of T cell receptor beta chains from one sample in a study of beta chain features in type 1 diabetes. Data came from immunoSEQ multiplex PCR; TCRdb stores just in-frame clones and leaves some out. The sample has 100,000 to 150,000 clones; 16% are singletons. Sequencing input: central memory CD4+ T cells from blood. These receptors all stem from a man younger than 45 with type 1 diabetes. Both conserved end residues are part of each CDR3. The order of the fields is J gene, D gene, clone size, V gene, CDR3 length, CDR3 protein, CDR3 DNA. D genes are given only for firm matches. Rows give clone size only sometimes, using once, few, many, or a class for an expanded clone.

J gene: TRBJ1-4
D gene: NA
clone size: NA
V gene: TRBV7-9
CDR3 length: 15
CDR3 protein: CASSAEGIQGEKLFF
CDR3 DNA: TGTGCCAGCAGCGCCGAGGGAATCCAGGGTGAAAAACTGTTTTTT

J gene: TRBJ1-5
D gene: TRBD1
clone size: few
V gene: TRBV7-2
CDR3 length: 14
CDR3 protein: CASSLDRGVGEQHF
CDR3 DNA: TGTGCCAGCAGCTTAGACAGGGGAGTTGGTGAACAACATTTT

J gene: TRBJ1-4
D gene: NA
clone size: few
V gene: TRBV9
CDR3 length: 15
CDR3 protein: CASSVERGSNEKLFF
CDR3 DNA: TGTGCCAGCAGCGTAGAGAGGGGCTCTAATGAAAAACTGTTTTTT

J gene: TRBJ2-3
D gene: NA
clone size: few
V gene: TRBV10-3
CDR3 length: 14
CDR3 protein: CAINGEPGRDTQYF
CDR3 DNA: TGTGCCATCAACGGCGAACCCGGGCGAGATACGCAGTATTTT

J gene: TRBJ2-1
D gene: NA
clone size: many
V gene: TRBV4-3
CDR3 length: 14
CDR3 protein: CASARQGNYNEQFF
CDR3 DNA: TGCGCCAGCGCGAGGCAGGGAAACTACAATGAGCAGTTCTTC

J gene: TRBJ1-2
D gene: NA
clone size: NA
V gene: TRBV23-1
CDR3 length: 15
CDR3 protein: CASLLTGLENYGYTF
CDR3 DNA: TGCGCCAGTCTCCTTACAGGGTTGGAGAACTATGGCTACACCTTC

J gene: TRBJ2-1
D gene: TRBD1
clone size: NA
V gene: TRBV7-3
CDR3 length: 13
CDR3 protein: CASSSTGNGEQFF
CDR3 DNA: TGTGCCAGCAGCTCGACAGGGAATGGCGAGCAGTTCTTC

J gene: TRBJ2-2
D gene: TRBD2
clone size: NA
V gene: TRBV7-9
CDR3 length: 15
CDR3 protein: CASSAGLAQTGELFF
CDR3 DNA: TGTGCCAGCAGCGCTGGACTAGCGCAAACCGGGGAGCTGTTTTTT

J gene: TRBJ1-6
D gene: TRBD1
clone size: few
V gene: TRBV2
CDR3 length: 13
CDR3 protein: CASKRDRASPLHF
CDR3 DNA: TGTGCCAGCAAACGGGACAGGGCCTCACCCCTCCACTTT

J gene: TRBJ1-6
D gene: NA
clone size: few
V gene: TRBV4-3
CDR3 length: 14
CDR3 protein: CASSQEYTNSPLHF
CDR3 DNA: TGCGCCAGCAGCCAAGAGTACACGAACTCACCCCTCCACTTT

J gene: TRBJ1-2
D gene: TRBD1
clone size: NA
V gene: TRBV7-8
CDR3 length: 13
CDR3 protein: CASSATGVYGYTF
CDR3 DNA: TGTGCCAGCAGCGCGACAGGGGTCTATGGCTACACCTTC

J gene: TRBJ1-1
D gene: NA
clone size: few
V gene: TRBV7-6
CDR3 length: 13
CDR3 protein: CASSQGTNTEAFF
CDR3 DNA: TGTGCCAGCAGCCAGGGGACGAACACTGAAGCTTTCTTT

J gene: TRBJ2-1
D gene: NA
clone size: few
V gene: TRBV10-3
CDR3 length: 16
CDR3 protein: CAISSQGRTSYNEQFF
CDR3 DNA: TGTGCCATCAGTTCGCAGGGTAGGACCTCCTACAATGAGCAGTTCTTC

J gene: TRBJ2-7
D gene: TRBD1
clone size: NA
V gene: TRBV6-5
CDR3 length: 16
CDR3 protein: CASSLFGQGVYYEQYF
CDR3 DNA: TGTGCCAGCAGTTTGTTCGGACAGGGAGTCTACTACGAGCAGTACTTC

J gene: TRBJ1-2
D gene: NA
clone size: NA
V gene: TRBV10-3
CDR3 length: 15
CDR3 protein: CAISESPATNYGYTF
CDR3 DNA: TGTGCCATCAGTGAGTCCCCGGCTACTAACTATGGCTACACCTTC

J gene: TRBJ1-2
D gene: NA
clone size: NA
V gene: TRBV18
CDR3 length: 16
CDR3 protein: CASSARGLRESNGYTF
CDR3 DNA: TGTGCCAGCTCAGCAAGGGGCCTTAGGGAGTCGAATGGCTACACCTTC

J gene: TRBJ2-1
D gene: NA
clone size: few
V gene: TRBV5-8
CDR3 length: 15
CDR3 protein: CASGQGRGSYNEQFF
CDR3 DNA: TGTGCCAGCGGCCAGGGGAGGGGATCCTACAATGAGCAGTTCTTC

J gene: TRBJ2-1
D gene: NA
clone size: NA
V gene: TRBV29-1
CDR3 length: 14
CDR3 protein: CSVVNDGTPYEQFF
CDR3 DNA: TGCAGCGTTGTAAATGACGGGACCCCCTATGAGCAGTTCTTC

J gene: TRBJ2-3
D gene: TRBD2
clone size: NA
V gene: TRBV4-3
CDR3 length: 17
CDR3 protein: CASSQTYSGGTPDTQYF
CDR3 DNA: TGCGCCAGCAGCCAAACCTATAGCGGGGGGACCCCAGATACGCAGTATTTT

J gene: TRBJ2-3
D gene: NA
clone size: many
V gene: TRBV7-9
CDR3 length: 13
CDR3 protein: CASSPRAADTQYF
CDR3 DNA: TGTGCCAGCAGCCCCAGGGCGGCAGATACGCAGTATTTT

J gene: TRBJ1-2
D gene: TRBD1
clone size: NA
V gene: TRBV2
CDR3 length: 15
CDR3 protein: CASSDTGTAYYGYTF
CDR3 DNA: TGTGCCAGCAGTGACACCGGGACAGCCTACTATGGCTACACCTTC

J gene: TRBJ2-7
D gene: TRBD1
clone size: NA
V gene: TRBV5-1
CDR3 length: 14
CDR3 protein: CASSPEGQEGEQYF
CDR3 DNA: TGCGCCAGCAGCCCGGAGGGACAGGAAGGCGAGCAGTACTTC

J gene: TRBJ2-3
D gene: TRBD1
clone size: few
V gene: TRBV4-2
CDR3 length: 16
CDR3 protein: CASSQVTGTGTDTQYF
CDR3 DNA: TGTGCCAGCAGCCAAGTTACCGGGACAGGGACAGATACGCAGTATTTT

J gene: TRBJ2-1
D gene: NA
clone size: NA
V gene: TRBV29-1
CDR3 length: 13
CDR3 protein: CSVVVARSNEQFF
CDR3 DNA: TGCAGCGTTGTTGTCGCCAGGTCCAATGAGCAGTTCTTC

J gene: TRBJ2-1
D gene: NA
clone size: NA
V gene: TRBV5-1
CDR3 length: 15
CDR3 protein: CASSLQGQINNEQFF
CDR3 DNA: TGCGCCAGCAGCTTGCAAGGTCAGATTAACAATGAGCAGTTCTTC

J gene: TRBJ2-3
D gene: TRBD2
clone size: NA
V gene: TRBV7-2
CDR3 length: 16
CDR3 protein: CASSSGLAGSTDTQYF
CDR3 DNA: TGTGCCAGCAGCTCGGGACTAGCGGGGAGCACAGATACGCAGTATTTT

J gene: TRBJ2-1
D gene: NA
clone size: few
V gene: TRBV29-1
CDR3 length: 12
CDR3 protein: CSVGPPGNEQFF
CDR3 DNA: TGCAGCGTTGGCCCTCCAGGGAATGAGCAGTTCTTC

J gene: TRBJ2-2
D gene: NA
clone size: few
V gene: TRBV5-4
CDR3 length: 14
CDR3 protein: CASSPDRDTGELFF
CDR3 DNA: TGTGCCAGCAGCCCCGACCGGGACACCGGGGAGCTGTTTTTT

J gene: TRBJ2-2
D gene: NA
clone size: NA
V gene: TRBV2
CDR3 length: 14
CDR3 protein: CASGRTKNTGELFF
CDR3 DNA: TGTGCCAGTGGCCGGACCAAGAACACCGGGGAGCTGTTTTTT

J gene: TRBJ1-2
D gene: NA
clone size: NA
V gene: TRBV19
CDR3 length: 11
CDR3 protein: CASSTGYGYTF
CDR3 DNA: TGTGCCAGTAGTACCGGCTATGGCTACACCTTC

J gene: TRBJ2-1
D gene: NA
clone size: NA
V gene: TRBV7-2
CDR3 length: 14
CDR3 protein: CASSLSRVYNEQFF
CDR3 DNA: TGTGCCAGCAGCTTAAGTCGCGTCTACAATGAGCAGTTCTTC

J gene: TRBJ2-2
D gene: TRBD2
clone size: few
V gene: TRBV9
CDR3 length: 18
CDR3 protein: CASRVAGLAGARVGELFF
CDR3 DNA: TGTGCCAGCCGCGTAGCGGGACTAGCGGGGGCCAGGGTCGGGGAGCTGTTTTTT

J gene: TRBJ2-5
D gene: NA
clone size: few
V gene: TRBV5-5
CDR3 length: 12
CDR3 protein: CATSREVETQYF
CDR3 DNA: TGTGCCACCTCCAGGGAGGTAGAGACCCAGTACTTC

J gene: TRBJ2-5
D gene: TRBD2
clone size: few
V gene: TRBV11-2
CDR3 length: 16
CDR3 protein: CASSLGNSGAAETQYF
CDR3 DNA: TGTGCCAGCAGCTTAGGAAATAGCGGGGCCGCGGAGACCCAGTACTTC

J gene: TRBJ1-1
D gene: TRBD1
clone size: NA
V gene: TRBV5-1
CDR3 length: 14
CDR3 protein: CASSSRTGFEGAFF
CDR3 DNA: TGCGCCAGCAGCAGTCGGACAGGGTTTGAAGGGGCTTTCTTT

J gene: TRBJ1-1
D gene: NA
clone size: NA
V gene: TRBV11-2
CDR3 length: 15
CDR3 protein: CASSFLRPANTEAFF
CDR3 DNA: TGTGCCAGCAGCTTTTTACGGCCAGCGAACACTGAAGCTTTCTTT

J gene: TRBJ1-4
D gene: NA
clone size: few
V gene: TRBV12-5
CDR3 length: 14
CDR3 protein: CASGRDSTNEKLFF
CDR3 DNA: TGTGCTAGTGGCCGCGACTCAACTAATGAAAAACTGTTTTTT

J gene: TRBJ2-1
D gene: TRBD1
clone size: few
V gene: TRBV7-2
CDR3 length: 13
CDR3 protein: CASSLMGQDEQFF
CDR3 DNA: TGTGCCAGCAGCTTAATGGGACAGGATGAGCAGTTCTTC

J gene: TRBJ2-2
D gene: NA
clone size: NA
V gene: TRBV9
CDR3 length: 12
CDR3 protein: CASRSLTGELFF
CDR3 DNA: TGTGCCAGCAGGTCACTCACCGGGGAGCTGTTTTTT

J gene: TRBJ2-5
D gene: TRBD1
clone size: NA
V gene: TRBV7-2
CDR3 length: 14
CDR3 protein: CASSVRIQGETQYF
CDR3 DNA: TGTGCCAGCAGCGTACGGATACAGGGGGAGACCCAGTACTTC

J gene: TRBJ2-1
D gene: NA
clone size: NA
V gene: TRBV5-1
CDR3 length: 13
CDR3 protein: CASSLDGYNEQFF
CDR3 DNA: TGCGCCAGCAGCTTGGACGGATACAATGAGCAGTTCTTC

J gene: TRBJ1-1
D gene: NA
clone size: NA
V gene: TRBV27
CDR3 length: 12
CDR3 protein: CASRKTGTEAFF
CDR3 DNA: TGTGCCAGCAGAAAAACAGGAACTGAAGCTTTCTTT

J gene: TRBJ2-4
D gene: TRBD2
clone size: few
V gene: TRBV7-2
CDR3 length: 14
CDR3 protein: CASHSGVAKNIQYF
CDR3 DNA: TGTGCCAGCCACAGCGGGGTGGCCAAAAACATTCAGTACTTC

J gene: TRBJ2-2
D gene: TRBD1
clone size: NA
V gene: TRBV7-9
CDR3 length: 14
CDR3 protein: CASSQTGLAGELFF
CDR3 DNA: TGTGCCAGCAGCCAGACAGGGTTGGCCGGGGAGCTGTTTTTT

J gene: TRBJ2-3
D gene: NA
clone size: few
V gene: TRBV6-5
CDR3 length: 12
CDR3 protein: CASSYFRDTQYF
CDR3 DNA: TGTGCCAGCAGTTACTTTCGGGATACGCAGTATTTT

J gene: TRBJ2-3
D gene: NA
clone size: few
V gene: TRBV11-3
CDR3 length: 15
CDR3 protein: CASSLNPTSTDTQYF
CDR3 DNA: TGTGCCAGCAGCTTAAATCCGACTAGCACAGATACGCAGTATTTT

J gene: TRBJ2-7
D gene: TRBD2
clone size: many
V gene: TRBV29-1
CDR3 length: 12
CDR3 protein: CSVARLAGEQYF
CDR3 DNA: TGCAGCGTGGCCCGACTAGCAGGCGAGCAGTACTTC

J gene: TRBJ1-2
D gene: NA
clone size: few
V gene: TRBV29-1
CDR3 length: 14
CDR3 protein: CSVDRQPANYGYTF
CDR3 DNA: TGCAGCGTTGACCGACAGCCAGCCAACTATGGCTACACCTTC

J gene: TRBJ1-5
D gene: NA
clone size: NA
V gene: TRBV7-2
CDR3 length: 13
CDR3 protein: CASSLTVDQPQHF
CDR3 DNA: TGTGCCAGCAGCTTAACGGTAGATCAGCCCCAGCATTTT

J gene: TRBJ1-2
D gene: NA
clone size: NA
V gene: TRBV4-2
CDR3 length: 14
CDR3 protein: CASSHDSANYGYTF
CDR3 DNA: TGTGCCAGCAGCCACGACAGTGCTAACTATGGCTACACCTTC